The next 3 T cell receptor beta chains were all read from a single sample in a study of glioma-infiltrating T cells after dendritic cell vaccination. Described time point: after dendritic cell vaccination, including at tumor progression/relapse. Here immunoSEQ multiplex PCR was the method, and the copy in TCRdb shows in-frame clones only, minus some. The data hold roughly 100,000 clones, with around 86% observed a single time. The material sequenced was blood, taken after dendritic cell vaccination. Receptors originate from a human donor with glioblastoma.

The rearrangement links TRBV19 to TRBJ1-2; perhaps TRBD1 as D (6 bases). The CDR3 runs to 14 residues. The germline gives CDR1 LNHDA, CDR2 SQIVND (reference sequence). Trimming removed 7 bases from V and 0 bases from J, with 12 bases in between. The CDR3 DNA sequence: TGTGCCAGTAAGCAGGGGCGATCTAACTATGGCTACACCTTC. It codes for CASKQGRSNYGYTF.

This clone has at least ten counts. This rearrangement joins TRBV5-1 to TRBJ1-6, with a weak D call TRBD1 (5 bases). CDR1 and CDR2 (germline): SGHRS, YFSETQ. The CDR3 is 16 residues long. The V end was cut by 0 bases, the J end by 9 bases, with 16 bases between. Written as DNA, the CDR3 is TGCGCCAGCAGCTTGGTTGCAGGGAGGTTTGGTTCACCCCTCCACTTT. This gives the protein CASSLVAGRFGSPLHF.

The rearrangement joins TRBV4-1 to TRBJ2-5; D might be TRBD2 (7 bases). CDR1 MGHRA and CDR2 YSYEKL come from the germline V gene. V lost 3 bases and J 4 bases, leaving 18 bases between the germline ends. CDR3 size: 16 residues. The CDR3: CASSHAEGGVGETQYF. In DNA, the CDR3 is TGCGCCAGCAGCCATGCTGAAGGGGGGGTTGGAGAGACCCAGTACTTC.